One and the same sample provided the 26 T cell receptor beta chains below, sequenced in a study of low-dose radiotherapy and immunotherapy resistance in tumors. TRAV- and TRBV-specific primers were used for first-strand cDNA, which covered alpha and beta chains. TCR amplification involved roughly 21 PCR cycles with a constant-region primer and V-primer adapter. MiXCR, run by TCRdb on the reads, gives a single entry per CDR3 protein. This table has some 15,000 distinct CDR3 sequences, roughly 52% appearing once. The receptor set was obtained from a human donor with advanced metastatic prostate, ovarian, gallbladder or colorectal cancer (not recorded which). This table probably holds off-target reads from a library built for another chain.

This chain connects TRBV5-6 to TRBJ2-7; D is unclear. The ends were cut back, 1 base at V and 3 bases at J, with 20 bases in the middle. Germline V gene sequence: CDR1 SGHDT, CDR2 YYEEEE. This CDR3 is built from 17 residues. The CDR3 sequence is CASSLISESDPFYEQYF. DNA for the CDR3: TGTGCCAGCAGCTTGATTTCGGAAAGCGACCCCTTCTACGAGCAGTACTTC.

The chain combines TRBV19 with TRBJ2-5; a possible D gene is TRBD1 (6 bases). V was cut by 9 bases and J by 0 bases, with 20 bases left in between. This CDR3 has 16 amino acids. Germline-derived CDR1 and CDR2 are LNHDA and SQIVND (reference sequence). This chain's CDR3 is CASRLGAKLDQETQYF. The CDR3 DNA sequence: TGTGCCAGCAGGTTGGGGGCCAAACTGGACCAAGAGACCCAGTACTTC.

This rearrangement joins TRBV19 to TRBJ2-7, with D maybe TRBD2 (7 bases). V was shortened by 7 bases and J by 6 bases, with 19 bases between the two germline ends. The CDR3 loop spans 14 amino acids. Looked up from germline, CDR1 is LNHDA and CDR2 is SQIVND (reference sequence). The CDR3 sequence: CASNAGAQVREQYF. The CDR3 bases are TGTGCCAGTAACGCGGGGGCCCAAGTCCGCGAGCAGTACTTC.

The rearrangement uses TRBV6-1 and TRBJ1-1, with D tentatively TRBD1 (5 bases). Germline V lookup: CDR1 MNHNS, CDR2 SASEGT. The V gene lost 7 bases and the J gene lost 6 bases, with 18 bases spanning the gap. CDR3 size: 14 residues. The CDR3 region has the DNA TGTGCCAGCAATCCCTTCCAAGACAGACCTGAAGCTTTCTTT. Its translation is CASNPFQDRPEAFF.

The J gene is TRBJ2-1, the V gene TRBV9; 7 bases match TRBD2. This CDR3 has 16 amino acids. From germline, CDR1 is SGDLS and CDR2 YYNGEE. Germline trimming cut 3 bases from V and 10 bases from J; bases unmatched to any gene: 16. The DNA of the CDR3 is TGTGCCAGCAGCGGTACTAGCGTGAGGGGACTATGGGAGCAGTTCTTC. This codes for CASSGTSVRGLWEQFF.

The DNA for the CDR3 is TGTGCCAGCAGTTCCCCACTTGAAACCGGGGAGCTGTTTTTT. This sequence encodes CASSSPLETGELFF. This chain joins TRBV28 and TRBJ2-2, with D unresolved. CDR3 length: 14 amino acids. From germline, CDR1 is MDHEN and CDR2 SYDVKM. The V end lost 4 bases, the J end lost 5 bases, and 11 bases lay between the germline ends.

The chain has TRBV6-2 or TRBV6-3 and TRBJ2-2; 8 bases fit TRBD2. Germline-derived CDR1 and CDR2 are MNHEY and SVGEGT. The CDR3 sequence is 15 residues long. V was clipped by 7 bases and J by 1 base; unmatched bases: 5. The CDR3 nucleotides read TGTGCCAGCAAGGGACTAGAGTGGAACACCGGGGAGCTGTTTTTT. Translation: CASKGLEWNTGELFF.

The V and J genes are TRBV20-1 and TRBJ2-2, with 8 positions matching TRBD1. The CDR3 is 12 amino acids. The germline gives CDR1 DFQATT, CDR2 SNEGSKA (reference sequence). Trimming removed 7 bases from V and 6 bases from J; junction bases left unmatched: 4. CDR3 residues: CSGGQGPGELFF. CDR3 sequence (DNA): TGCAGTGGCGGACAGGGCCCCGGGGAGCTGTTTTTT.

This clonotype was counted between two and nine times. The V and J genes are TRBV7-8 and TRBJ2-3; D not resolved. CDR1 and CDR2 (germline): SGHVS, FQNEAQ. With 3 bases removed from V and 6 bases from J, the gap between germline ends came to 16 bases. The CDR3 totals 15 residues. The CDR3 bases are TGTGCCAGCAGCTTCCATAGTCCCTGGTCGGATACGCAGTATTTT. This translates into CASSFHSPWSDTQYF.

The V gene is TRBV19, the J gene TRBJ1-5; 9 bases are shared with TRBD1. Germline lookup yields CDR1 LNHDA and CDR2 SQIVND (reference sequence). V was clipped by 3 bases and J by 6 bases; unmatched bases: 6. This CDR3 comprises 15 residues. CDR3 nucleotide sequence: TGTGCCAGTAGTATTCCCTGGACAGGGGTTCAGCCCCAGCATTTT. Residues: CASSIPWTGVQPQHF.

V is TRBV5-1 and J is TRBJ2-1; TRBD1 might be the D (5 bases). V lost 0 bases to trimming and J lost 7 bases, with 14 bases between them. The germline V gene has CDR1 SGHRS and CDR2 YFSETQ. The CDR3 loop spans 15 amino acids. The CDR3, as DNA: TGCGCCAGCAGCTTGGAAACAAGACAGTCAAATGAGCAGTTCTTC. This codes for CASSLETRQSNEQFF.

The chain combines TRBV4-2 with TRBJ1-1; D is perhaps TRBD1 (5 bases). There are 13 residues in the CDR3. Per the germline V gene, CDR1 is LGHNA and CDR2 is YNFKEQ. Trimming removed 0 bases from V and 10 bases from J, with 12 bases in between. The CDR3 here is CASSQEVQGLAFF. Written as DNA, the CDR3 is TGTGCCAGCAGCCAAGAGGTTCAGGGTCTAGCTTTCTTT.

V gene TRBV6-5 combines with J gene TRBJ2-1; a possible D gene is TRBD1 (5 bases). V lost 0 bases, J lost 5 bases, and 17 bases lay in between. The CDR3 contains 17 residues. The germline CDR1 and CDR2 sequences are MNHEY and SVGAGI. CDR3 DNA: TGTGCCAGCAGTTACTCTAGGTCGCAGGGTGGTGACAATGAGCAGTTCTTC. It yields the protein CASSYSRSQGGDNEQFF.

This chain connects TRBV2 to TRBJ1-4; 7 bases are a match to TRBD1. Germline-derived CDR1 and CDR2 are SNHLY and FYNNEI. The CDR3 is made up of 14 amino acids. The trim removed 6 bases at V and 7 bases at J, leaving 8 bases unmatched. The CDR3 here is CASRVQGSGEKLFF. The CDR3 DNA sequence: TGTGCCAGCAGAGTACAGGGGTCAGGTGAAAAACTGTTTTTT.

The rearrangement links TRBV15 to TRBJ1-6, with unresolved D. CDR3 length: 14 amino acids. Germline CDR1 is LNHNV and CDR2 is YYDKDF (reference sequence). V was shortened by 0 bases and J by 6 bases, with 6 bases between the two germline ends. CDR3 residues: CATSRDQVNSPLHF. As DNA, the CDR3 is TGTGCCACCAGCAGAGATCAGGTTAATTCACCCCTCCACTTT.

This chain joins TRBV11-3 and TRBJ2-5, with no clear D. Trimming shortened V by 4 bases and J by 2 bases, and 11 bases separated the two germline ends. Germline assignment: CDR1 SGHNT and CDR2 YENEEA. The CDR3 contains 14 residues. The CDR3 loop reads CASSSGGSQETQYF. The CDR3 DNA is TGTGCCAGCAGCTCCGGCGGTAGTCAAGAGACCCAGTACTTC. Together with reference TRBV11-3 and TRBJ2-5, the CDR3 gives the full variable domain: EAGVVQSPRYKIIEKKQPVAFWCNPISGHNTLYWYLQNLGQGPELLIRYENEEAVDDSQLPKDRFSAERLKGVDSTLKIQPAELGDSAVYLCASSSGGSQETQYFGPGTRLLVL.

This chain connects TRBV6-1 to TRBJ2-3, with 9 bases that match TRBD2. Germline trimming cut 9 bases from V and 0 bases from J; bases unmatched to any gene: 10. There are 16 residues in the CDR3. Looked up from germline, CDR1 is MNHNS and CDR2 is SASEGT. CDR3 residues: CARLCSGGPSTDTQYF. The CDR3 DNA reads TGTGCCAGACTATGTAGCGGGGGACCCAGCACAGATACGCAGTATTTT.

There are a few counts of this clonotype. This chain joins TRBV7-2 and TRBJ1-3; D gene uncertain. The CDR3 loop spans 15 amino acids. Per germline, CDR1 SGHTA and CDR2 FQGNSA. Trimming left V 2 bases short and J 2 bases short, with 10 bases between. This CDR3 reads CASSLQVRAGNTIYF. DNA for the CDR3: TGTGCCAGCAGCTTACAGGTTCGGGCTGGAAACACCATATATTTT.

The chain is built from TRBV5-1 and TRBJ2-7; no clear D gene. The CDR3 has 15 residues. CDR1 and CDR2 (germline): SGHRS, YFSETQ. With 0 bases removed from V and 5 bases from J, the gap between germline ends came to 15 bases. The CDR3 is CASSLDGKARNEQYF. CDR3 coding DNA: TGCGCCAGCAGCTTGGACGGTAAGGCCCGGAACGAGCAGTACTTC.

The DNA of the CDR3 is TGTGCCAGCACCGGGCCCGCCGGGGCTTTCTTT. It yields the protein CASTGPAGAFF. This chain uses TRBV3-1 with TRBJ1-1, with D hard to call. Deletions cut 7 bases from V and 11 bases from J, with 14 bases between. The CDR3 length is 11 residues. Germline V gene lookup returns CDR1 LGHDT and CDR2 YNNKEL (reference sequence).

This chain links TRBV6-1 with TRBJ2-7; D unresolved. The germline V and J ends were trimmed by 3 bases and 4 bases, with 4 bases remaining between them. The germline V gene encodes CDR1 MNHNS and CDR2 SASEGT. The CDR3 spans 11 residues. CDR3 in DNA: TGTGCCAGCAGTGAGGGTTACGAGCAGTACTTC. Translating it yields CASSEGYEQYF.

This clonotype turned up a few times. V gene TRBV12-3 or TRBV12-4 combines with J gene TRBJ1-5, with D hard to call. The length of the CDR3 is 15 residues. Trimming shortened V by 2 bases and J by 10 bases, and 18 bases separated the two germline ends. CDR3 sequence: CASSLPLTTRAPQHF. The CDR3, as DNA: TGTGCCAGCAGTTTACCCCTCACGACCCGAGCTCCCCAGCATTTT.

The V call is TRBV11-2, the J call TRBJ2-3; 9 positions match TRBD2. The J segment lost 2 bases and the V segment lost 5 bases, leaving 11 bases of the junction unmatched. The CDR3 has 17 residues. Germline V CDR1 and CDR2: SGHAT, FQNNGV. The CDR3 nucleotides read TGTGCCAGCAGCGCTAAAATAGCGGGAGAGGCCACAGATACGCAGTATTTT. Its protein product is CASSAKIAGEATDTQYF.

The table lists this clonotype with a few counts. The chain recombines TRBV4-1 with TRBJ2-7; TRBD2 matches 7 bases. CDR1 is MGHRA, CDR2 YSYEKL, per germline. There are 15 residues in the CDR3. V was clipped by 3 bases and J by 2 bases; unmatched bases: 7. This CDR3 reads CASSHTHGGTYEQYF. The CDR3 DNA reads as TGCGCCAGCAGCCATACGCACGGGGGGACCTACGAGCAGTACTTC.

V usage is TRBV4-2 and J usage is TRBJ2-2, with 7 bases aligning to TRBD1. Germline-derived CDR1 and CDR2 are LGHNA and YNFKEQ. The CDR3 consists of 16 residues. With V trimmed by 2 bases and J by 0 bases, 3 bases remained unmatched. The CDR3 DNA reads TGTGCCAGCAGCCAACTTCAGGGGGCGAACACCGGGGAGCTGTTTTTT. Translation gives CASSQLQGANTGELFF.

V usage is TRBV10-3 and J usage is TRBJ2-1; TRBD2 aligns across 8 bases. Trimming removed 5 bases from V and 4 bases from J; junction bases left unmatched: 4. The CDR3 length is 14 residues. The germline V gene encodes CDR1 ENHRY and CDR2 SYGVKD. The CDR3: CAISWTSSYNEQFF. CDR3 bases: TGTGCCATCAGTTGGACTAGCAGTTACAATGAGCAGTTCTTC.